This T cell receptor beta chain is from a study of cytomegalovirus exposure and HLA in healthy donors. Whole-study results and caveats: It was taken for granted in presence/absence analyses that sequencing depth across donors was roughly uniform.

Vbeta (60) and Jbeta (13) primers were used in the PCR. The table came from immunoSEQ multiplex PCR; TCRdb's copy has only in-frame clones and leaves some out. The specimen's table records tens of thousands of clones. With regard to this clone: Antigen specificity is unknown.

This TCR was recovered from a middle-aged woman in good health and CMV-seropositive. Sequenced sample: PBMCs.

CDR3 sequence (DNA): TGTGCCATCAGTGAGTCAGACAGGGTCTCCTACAATGAGCAGTTCTTC. Protein product: CAISESDRVSYNEQFF. The chain recombines TRBV10-3 with TRBJ2-1, with TRBD1 matching 7 bases. J was trimmed by 0 bases and V by 0 bases; bases with no gene match: 2. CDR1 and CDR2 from the germline V gene are ENHRY and SYGVKD. This CDR3 region has 16 residues.